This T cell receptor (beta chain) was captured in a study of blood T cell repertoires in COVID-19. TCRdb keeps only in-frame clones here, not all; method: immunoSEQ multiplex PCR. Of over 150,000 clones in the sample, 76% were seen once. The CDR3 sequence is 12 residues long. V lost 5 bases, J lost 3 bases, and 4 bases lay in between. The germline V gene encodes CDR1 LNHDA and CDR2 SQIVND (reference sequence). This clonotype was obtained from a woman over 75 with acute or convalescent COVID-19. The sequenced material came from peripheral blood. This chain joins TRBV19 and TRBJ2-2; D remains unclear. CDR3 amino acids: CASSFYTGELFF. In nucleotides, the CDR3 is TGTGCCAGTAGTTTCTACACCGGGGAGCTGTTTTTT.